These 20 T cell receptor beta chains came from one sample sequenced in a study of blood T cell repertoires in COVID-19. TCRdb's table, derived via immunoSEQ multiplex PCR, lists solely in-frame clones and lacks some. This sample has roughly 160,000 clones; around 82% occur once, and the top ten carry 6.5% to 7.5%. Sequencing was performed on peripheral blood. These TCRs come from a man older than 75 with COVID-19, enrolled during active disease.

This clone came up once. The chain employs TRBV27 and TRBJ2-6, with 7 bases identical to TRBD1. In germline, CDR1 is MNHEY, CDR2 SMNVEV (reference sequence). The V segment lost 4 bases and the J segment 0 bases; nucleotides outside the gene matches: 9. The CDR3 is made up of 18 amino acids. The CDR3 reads CASSSWTGGASGANVLTF. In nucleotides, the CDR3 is TGTGCCAGCAGTTCCTGGACAGGTGGTGCCTCTGGGGCCAACGTCCTGACTTTC.

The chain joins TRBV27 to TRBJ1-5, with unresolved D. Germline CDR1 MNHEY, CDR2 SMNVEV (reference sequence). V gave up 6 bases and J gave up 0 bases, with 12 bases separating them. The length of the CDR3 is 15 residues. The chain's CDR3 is CASSSGMTSNQPQHF. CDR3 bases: TGTGCCAGCAGCTCCGGGATGACTAGCAATCAGCCCCAGCATTTT.

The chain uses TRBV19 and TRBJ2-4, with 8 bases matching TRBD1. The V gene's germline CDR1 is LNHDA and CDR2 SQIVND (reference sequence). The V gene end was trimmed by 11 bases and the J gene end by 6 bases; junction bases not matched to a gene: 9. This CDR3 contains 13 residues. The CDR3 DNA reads TGTGCCGCATCCAGGGGGCTTGGAAACATTCAGTACTTC. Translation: CAASRGLGNIQYF.

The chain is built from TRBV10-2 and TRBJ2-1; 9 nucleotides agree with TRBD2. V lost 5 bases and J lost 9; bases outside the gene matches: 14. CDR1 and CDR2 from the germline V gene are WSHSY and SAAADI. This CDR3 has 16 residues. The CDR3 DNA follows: TGCGCCAGCAGTCCAAGCCCCGGGACTAGCCCCGGTGAGCAGTTCTTC. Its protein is CASSPSPGTSPGEQFF.

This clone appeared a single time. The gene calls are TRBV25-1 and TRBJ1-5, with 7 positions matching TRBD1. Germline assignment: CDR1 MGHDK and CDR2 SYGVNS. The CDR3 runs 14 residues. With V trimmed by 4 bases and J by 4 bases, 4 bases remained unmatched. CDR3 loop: CASSALQGNQPQHF. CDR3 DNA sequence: TGTGCCAGCAGTGCCTTACAGGGGAATCAGCCCCAGCATTTT.

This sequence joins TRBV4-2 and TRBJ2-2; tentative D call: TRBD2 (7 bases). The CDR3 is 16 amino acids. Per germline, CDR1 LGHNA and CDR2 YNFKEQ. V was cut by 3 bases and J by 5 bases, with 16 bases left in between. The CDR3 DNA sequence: TGTGCCAGCAGCCAGGCCGCGGGGGCGGGGACCGGGGAGCTGTTTTTT. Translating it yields CASSQAAGAGTGELFF.

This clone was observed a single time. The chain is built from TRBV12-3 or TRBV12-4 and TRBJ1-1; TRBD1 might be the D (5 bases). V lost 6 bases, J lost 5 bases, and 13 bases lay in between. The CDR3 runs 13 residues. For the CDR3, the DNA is TGTGCCAGCAGGCCAGGGTTTTTGACTGAAGCTTTCTTT. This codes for CASRPGFLTEAFF.

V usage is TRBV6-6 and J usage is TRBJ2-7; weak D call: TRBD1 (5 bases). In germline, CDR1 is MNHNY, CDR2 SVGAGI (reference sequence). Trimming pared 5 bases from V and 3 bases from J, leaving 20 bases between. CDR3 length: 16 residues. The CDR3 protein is CASSGRVAGSLYEQYF. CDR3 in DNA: TGTGCCAGCAGTGGCCGAGTGGCAGGGTCCCTCTACGAGCAGTACTTC.

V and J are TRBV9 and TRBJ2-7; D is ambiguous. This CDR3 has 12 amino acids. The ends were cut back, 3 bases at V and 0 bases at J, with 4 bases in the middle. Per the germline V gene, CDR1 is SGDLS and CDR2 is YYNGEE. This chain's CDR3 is CASSGSSYEQYF. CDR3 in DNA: TGTGCCAGCAGCGGGAGCTCCTACGAGCAGTACTTC.

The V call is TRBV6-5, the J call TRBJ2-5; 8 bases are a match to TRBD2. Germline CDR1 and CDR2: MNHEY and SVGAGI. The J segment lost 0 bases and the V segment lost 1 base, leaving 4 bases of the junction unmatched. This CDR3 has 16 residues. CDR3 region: CASSYLTSAYQETQYF. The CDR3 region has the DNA TGTGCCAGCAGTTACTTGACTAGCGCTTACCAAGAGACCCAGTACTTC.

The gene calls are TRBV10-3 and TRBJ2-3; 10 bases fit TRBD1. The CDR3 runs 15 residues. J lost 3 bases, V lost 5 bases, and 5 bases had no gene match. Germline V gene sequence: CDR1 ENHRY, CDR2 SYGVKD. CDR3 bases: TGTGCCATCAGTACCGGGACAGGGGATACAGATACGCAGTATTTT. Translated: CAISTGTGDTDTQYF.

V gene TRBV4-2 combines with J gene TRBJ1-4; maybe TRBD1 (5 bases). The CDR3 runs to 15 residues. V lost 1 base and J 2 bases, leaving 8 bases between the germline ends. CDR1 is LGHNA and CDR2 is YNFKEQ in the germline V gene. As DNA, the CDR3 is TGTGCCAGCAGCCAAGTCCAGGGCACTAATGAAAAACTGTTTTTT. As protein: CASSQVQGTNEKLFF.

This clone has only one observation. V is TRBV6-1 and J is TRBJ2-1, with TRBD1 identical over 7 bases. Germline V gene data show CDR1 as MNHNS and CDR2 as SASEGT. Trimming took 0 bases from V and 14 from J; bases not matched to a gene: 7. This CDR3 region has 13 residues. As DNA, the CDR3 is TGTGCCAGCAGTGAAGCCCAGGGGGTCCGGAAGTTCTTC. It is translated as CASSEAQGVRKFF.

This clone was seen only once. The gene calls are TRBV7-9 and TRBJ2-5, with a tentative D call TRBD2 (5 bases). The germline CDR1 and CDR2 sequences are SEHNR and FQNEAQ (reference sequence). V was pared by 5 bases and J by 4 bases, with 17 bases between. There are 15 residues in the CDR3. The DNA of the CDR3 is TGTGCCAGCAGCCCGTTCGGGGTGGCGGGAGAGACCCAGTACTTC. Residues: CASSPFGVAGETQYF.

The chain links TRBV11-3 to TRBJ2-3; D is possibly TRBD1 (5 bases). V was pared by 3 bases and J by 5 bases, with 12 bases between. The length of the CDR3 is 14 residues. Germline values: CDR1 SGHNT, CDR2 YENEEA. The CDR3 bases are TGTGCCAGCAGCTTCTCCTCCAGGGTAGATACGCAGTATTTT. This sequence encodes CASSFSSRVDTQYF.

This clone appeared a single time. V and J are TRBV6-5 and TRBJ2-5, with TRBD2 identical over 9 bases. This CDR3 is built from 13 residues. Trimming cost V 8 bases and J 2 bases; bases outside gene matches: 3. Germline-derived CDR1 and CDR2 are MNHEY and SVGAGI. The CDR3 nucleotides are TGTGCCAGCGAGCGGGGGGCTCAAGAGACCCAGTACTTC. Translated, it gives CASERGAQETQYF.

In DNA, the CDR3 is TGTGCCAGCAGTTTCCCGGGACAGGGCGTAGCTTTCTTT. Its translation: CASSFPGQGVAFF. The V gene is TRBV12-3 or TRBV12-4, the J gene TRBJ1-1; 9 positions agree with TRBD1. CDR3 length: 13 residues. The ends lost 3 bases at V and 10 bases at J; junction bases unmatched: 6.

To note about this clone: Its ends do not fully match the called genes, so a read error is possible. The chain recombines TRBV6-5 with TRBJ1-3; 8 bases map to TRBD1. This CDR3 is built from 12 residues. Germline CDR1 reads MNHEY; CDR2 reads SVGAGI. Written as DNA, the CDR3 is TGTGCCGGCAGGGGGCTCGGAAACACCATATATTTT. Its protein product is CAGRGLGNTIYF.

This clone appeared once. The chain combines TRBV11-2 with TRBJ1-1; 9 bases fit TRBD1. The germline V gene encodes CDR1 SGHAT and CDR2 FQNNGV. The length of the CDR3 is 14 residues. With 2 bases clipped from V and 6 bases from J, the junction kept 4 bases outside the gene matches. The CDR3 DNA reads TGTGCCAGCAGCTTACTGGGACAGGGTTCTGAAGCTTTCTTT. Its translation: CASSLLGQGSEAFF. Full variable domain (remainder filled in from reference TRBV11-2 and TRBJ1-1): EAGVAQSPRYKIIEKRQSVAFWCNPISGHATLYWYQQILGQGPKLLIQFQNNGVVDDSQLPKDRFSAERLKGVDSTLKIQPAKLEDSAVYLCASSLLGQGSEAFFGQGTRLTVV.

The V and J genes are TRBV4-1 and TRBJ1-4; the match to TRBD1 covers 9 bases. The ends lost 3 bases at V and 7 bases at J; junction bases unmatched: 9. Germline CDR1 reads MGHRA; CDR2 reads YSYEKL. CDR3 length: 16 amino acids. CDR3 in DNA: TGCGCCAGCAGCCAGGGGACAGGGTTCTCTAGTGAAAAACTGTTTTTT. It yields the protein CASSQGTGFSSEKLFF.